This T cell receptor beta chain was sequenced for a study of cytomegalovirus exposure and HLA in healthy donors. Both 60 Vbeta primers and 13 Jbeta primers went into the PCR. The method was immunoSEQ multiplex PCR; TCRdb's version includes in-frame clones alone and lacks a portion of them. The sample lists about 140,000 clones; 82% were seen once. CDR1 SGDLS and CDR2 YYNGEE come from the germline V gene. The CDR3 contains 18 residues. V dropped 3 bases and J dropped 3; count of bases not matched to a gene: 15. The donors (healthy individuals) were bone marrow donors. Sequencing was carried out using PBMCs. The chain is built from TRBV9 and TRBJ2-3; 8 nucleotides match TRBD2. This receptor was identified in a woman aged 40 to 55 in good health and CMV-seronegative. Written as DNA, the CDR3 is TGTGCCAGCAGCGCCCCCAGGGGCGGGAGGATCGGAACAGATACGCAGTATTTT. This codes for CASSAPRGGRIGTDTQYF.